What follows describes a single TCR beta chain. Its antigen remains unidentified. A much larger clone sits a single nucleotide away, making a read error possible. This entry belongs to a study of T cell repertoires in cytomegalovirus infection. Looking at the study overall: Both a matching HLA type and CMV infection were indicated by public TCR beta signatures. Study outcomes and limitations: It was HLA-C-restricted CMV-specific TCR beta clonotypes that dominated the response ex vivo. Totalled public TCR beta family frequency picked out people who carried CMV plus the relevant HLA.

TCRdb re-analysed the reads in MiXCR, keeping a single row per CDR3 protein. The sample contains some 680,000 distinct CDR3 sequences, 35% to 45% of which appear only once. Germline V CDR1 and CDR2: SGHTA, FQGNSA. The CDR3 length is 16 residues. Deletions cut 2 bases from V and 10 bases from J, with 18 bases between. The sample consisted of PBMCs. The chain combines TRBV7-2 with TRBJ1-6; D is possibly TRBD1 (6 bases). The clonotype comes from a human donor in good health (CMV status not recorded). Some clones in this sample may be carry-over from other donors' samples. The chain's CDR3 is CASSLRGAGLESPLHF. The CDR3, as DNA: TGTGCCAGCAGCTTACGGGGGGCCGGTCTAGAATCACCCCTCCACTTT.